This T cell receptor (beta chain) was retrieved from a study of neurological immune-mediated disorders. From the 5' RACE reads, TCRdb called clonotypes with MiXCR, one entry per CDR3 protein. Among under 90,000 distinct CDR3 sequences listed, 10% to 13% were seen once. Whole-study results and caveats: Expansion of TCR clones was greatest in HTLV-1-associated myelopathy and smallest in multiple sclerosis, where it fell below that of healthy controls.

Time point noted: longitudinal time-point 1 (baseline). Ten or more counts support this clonotype. Its antigen is undetermined. This CDR3 has 15 residues. The V and J ends lost 0 bases and 7 bases, in that order; junction bases with no gene match: 6. The germline gives CDR1 SGHVS, CDR2 FQNEAQ. The source material was PBMCs. This receptor was identified in a man aged 25 to 40 in good health. This sequence joins TRBV7-8 and TRBJ2-1, with 7 bases that match TRBD2. The CDR3: CASSLASGPTNEQFF. The CDR3 DNA reads TGTGCCAGCAGCTTAGCTAGCGGGCCGACTAATGAGCAGTTCTTC.